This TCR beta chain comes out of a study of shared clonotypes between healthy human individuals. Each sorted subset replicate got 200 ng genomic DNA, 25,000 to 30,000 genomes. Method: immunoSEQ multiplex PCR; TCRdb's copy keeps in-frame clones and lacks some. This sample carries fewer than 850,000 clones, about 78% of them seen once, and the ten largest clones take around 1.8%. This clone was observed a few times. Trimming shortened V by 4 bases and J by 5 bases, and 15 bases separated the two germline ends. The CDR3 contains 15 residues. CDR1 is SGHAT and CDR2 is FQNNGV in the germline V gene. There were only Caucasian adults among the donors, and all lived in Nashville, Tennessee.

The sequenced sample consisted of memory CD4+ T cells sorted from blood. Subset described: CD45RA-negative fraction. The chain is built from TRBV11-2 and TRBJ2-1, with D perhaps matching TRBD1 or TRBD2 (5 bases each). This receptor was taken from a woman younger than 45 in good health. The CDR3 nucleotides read TGTGCCAGCAGCTCTGGGAGCCTGGGGGACAATGAGCAGTTCTTC. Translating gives CASSSGSLGDNEQFF.